A single sample is the source of the 16 T cell receptor beta chains below, sequenced in a study of T cell changes during pregnancy in multiple sclerosis. The table came from immunoSEQ multiplex PCR; TCRdb's copy has only in-frame clones and leaves some out. The repertoire holds some 80,000 clones, with 92% as singletons. The specimen was peripheral blood, collected before pregnancy. The receptors were gathered from a female donor with multiple sclerosis, enrolled in a pregnancy study.

V gene TRBV18 combines with J gene TRBJ1-5; D is undetermined. The CDR3 sequence is 13 residues long. V lost 3 bases and J 7 bases, leaving 10 bases between the germline ends. Germline V lookup: CDR1 KGHSH, CDR2 LQKENI. The CDR3 protein is CASSPGGNQPQHF. The CDR3 DNA reads TGTGCCAGCTCACCCGGAGGGAACCAGCCCCAGCATTTT.

The chain links TRBV5-1 to TRBJ2-3; D call uncertain. V dropped 4 bases and J dropped 1 base, with 28 bases sitting between them. Germline V lookup: CDR1 SGHRS, CDR2 YFSETQ. The CDR3 covers 20 residues. The CDR3 reads CASSEQPSRPPDIGTDTQYF. The CDR3 coding sequence is TGCGCCAGCAGCGAACAACCTTCTAGACCGCCCGATATCGGCACAGATACGCAGTATTTT.

The chain joins TRBV4-1 to TRBJ1-3, with a weak D call TRBD1 (6 bases). CDR1 MGHRA and CDR2 YSYEKL come from the germline V gene. V was pared by 4 bases and J by 1 base, with 11 bases between. CDR3 length: 15 residues. In DNA form, the CDR3 reads TGCGCCAGCAGCCCCGGACAGAAGTCTGGAAACACCATATATTTT. Translating it yields CASSPGQKSGNTIYF.

The genes are TRBV27 and TRBJ1-2; D remains ambiguous. The CDR3 sequence is 17 residues long. The V end was cut by 6 bases, the J end by 4 bases, with 24 bases between. Germline loops: CDR1 MNHEY, CDR2 SMNVEV (reference sequence). Here the CDR3 reads CASRYNPPPVGSYGYTF. The CDR3 coding sequence is TGTGCCAGCAGATATAACCCTCCTCCCGTGGGGAGCTATGGCTACACCTTC.

The gene calls are TRBV19 and TRBJ1-5; no definite D call. CDR1 and CDR2 from the germline V gene are LNHDA and SQIVND (reference sequence). The CDR3 consists of 13 residues. V lost 5 bases and J 2 bases, leaving 7 bases between the germline ends. The CDR3 coding sequence is TGTGCCAGTAGTCCAGAAGGCAATCAGCCCCAGCATTTT. This codes for CASSPEGNQPQHF.

This clone was seen just once. V usage is TRBV5-6 and J usage is TRBJ2-1; possibly TRBD2 for D (5 bases). Trimming removed 0 bases at V and 7 bases at J, with 8 bases between. Germline V lookup: CDR1 SGHDT, CDR2 YYEEEE. The CDR3 sequence is 13 residues long. The CDR3 coding sequence is TGTGCCAGCAGCTTGGCGGGGTTTAATGAGCAGTTCTTC. This encodes CASSLAGFNEQFF.

The chain uses TRBV10-3 and TRBJ1-1, with a weak D call TRBD1 (5 bases). From germline, CDR1 is ENHRY and CDR2 SYGVKD. Trimming took off 3 bases at V and 4 bases at J, with 9 bases between the two ends. The CDR3 is 13 residues long. The chain's CDR3 is CAISEIRGTEAFF. The CDR3, as DNA: TGTGCCATCAGTGAAATAAGGGGCACTGAAGCTTTCTTT.

This clone was detected only once. Other DNA variants within this sample encode the same CDR3. The chain joins TRBV9 to TRBJ2-1; a possible D gene is TRBD1 (5 bases). Germline loops: CDR1 SGDLS, CDR2 YYNGEE. CDR3 length: 12 amino acids. The V end lost 0 bases, the J end lost 10 bases, and 8 bases lay between the germline ends. DNA of the CDR3: TGTGCCAGCAGCGTAGGGGGCGGAGAGCAGTTCTTC. Amino acids: CASSVGGGEQFF.

The V call is TRBV9, the J call TRBJ1-1; TRBD1 aligns across 8 bases. Germline assignment: CDR1 SGDLS and CDR2 YYNGEE. V shed 4 bases and J 1 base; nucleotides not matched to a gene: 9. This CDR3 spans 16 amino acids. CDR3 in DNA: TGTGCCAGCAGCCTACAGACAGGGGCAACGAACACTGAAGCTTTCTTT. Translated: CASSLQTGATNTEAFF. Full variable domain (rest looked up from reference TRBV9 and TRBJ1-1): DSGVTQTPKHLITATGQRVTLRCSPRSGDLSVYWYQQSLDQGLQFLIQYYNGEERAKGNILERFSAQQFPDLHSELNLSSLELGDSALYFCASSLQTGATNTEAFFGQGTRLTVV.

J is TRBJ2-5 and V is TRBV10-3; possible D gene TRBD2, 5 bases. The germline V gene has CDR1 ENHRY and CDR2 SYGVKD. The CDR3 is 14 residues long. Trimming took off 5 bases at V and 0 bases at J, with 10 bases between the two ends. CDR3 protein: CAISLRGDQETQYF. CDR3 coding DNA: TGTGCCATCAGTCTTCGGGGAGACCAAGAGACCCAGTACTTC.

J is TRBJ2-3 and V is TRBV13; weak D call: TRBD2 (6 bases). Germline V CDR1 and CDR2: PRHDT, FYEKMQ (reference sequence). The V and J ends lost 5 bases and 11 bases respectively, with 20 bases between them. This CDR3 has 14 residues. CDR3 sequence reads: CASSGQTSIEKQYF. The CDR3 nucleotides read TGTGCCAGCAGCGGACAAACTAGCATTGAGAAGCAGTATTTT.

The chain links TRBV5-4 to TRBJ2-7; TRBD1 agrees at 8 bases. CDR1 SGHNT and CDR2 YYREEE come from the germline V gene (reference sequence). The CDR3 loop spans 15 amino acids. V lost 4 bases and J lost 6; bases outside the gene matches: 12. Here the CDR3 reads CASSADRGQGIEQYF. CDR3 sequence (DNA): TGTGCCAGCAGCGCCGACCGAGGACAGGGTATCGAGCAGTACTTC.

This clone was detected a few times. V is TRBV9 and J is TRBJ1-2, with D possibly being TRBD1 (5 bases). This CDR3 region has 12 residues. Germline V gives CDR1 SGDLS, CDR2 YYNGEE. V was pared by 6 bases and J by 2 bases, with 8 bases between. For the CDR3, the DNA is TGTGCCAGCACGACAGAGAACTATGGCTACACCTTC. Protein product: CASTTENYGYTF.

The chain couples TRBV5-6 to TRBJ1-1; weak D call: TRBD1 (6 bases). V was pared by 3 bases and J by 6 bases, with 6 bases between. Germline lookup yields CDR1 SGHDT and CDR2 YYEEEE. The CDR3 sequence is 11 residues long. The CDR3 sequence: CASSSGAEAFF. CDR3 DNA sequence: TGTGCCAGCAGCTCAGGGGCTGAAGCTTTCTTT.

The chain carries TRBV7-9 and TRBJ1-2; 7 bases map to TRBD1. Germline lookup yields CDR1 SEHNR and CDR2 FQNEAQ (reference sequence). This CDR3 spans 15 amino acids. V shed 7 bases, J shed 6 bases, and the junction held 14 bases outside the gene matches. CDR3 in amino acids: CASNDPGQAFNGYTF. The CDR3 region has the DNA TGTGCCAGCAATGATCCCGGACAGGCCTTTAATGGCTACACCTTC.

This clone was seen just once. The chain employs TRBV6-6 and TRBJ1-5, with 9 bases aligning to TRBD1. The trim removed 10 bases at V and 5 bases at J, leaving 6 bases unmatched. The V gene's germline CDR1 is MNHNY and CDR2 SVGAGI (reference sequence). The CDR3 length is 13 residues. CDR3 residues: CAITGGADQPQHF. CDR3 bases: TGTGCCATTACAGGGGGCGCAGATCAGCCCCAGCATTTT.